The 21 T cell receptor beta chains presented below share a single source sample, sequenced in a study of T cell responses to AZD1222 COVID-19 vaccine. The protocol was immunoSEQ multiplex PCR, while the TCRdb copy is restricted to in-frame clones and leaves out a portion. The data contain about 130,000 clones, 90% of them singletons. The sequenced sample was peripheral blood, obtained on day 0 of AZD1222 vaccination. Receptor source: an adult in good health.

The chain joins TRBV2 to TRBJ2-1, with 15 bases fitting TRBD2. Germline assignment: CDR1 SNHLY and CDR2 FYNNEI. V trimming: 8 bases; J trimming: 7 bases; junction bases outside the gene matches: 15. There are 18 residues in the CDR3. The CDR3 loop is CASAGLAGGYALANEQFF. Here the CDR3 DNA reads TGTGCCAGCGCCGGACTAGCGGGAGGGTATGCCCTGGCTAATGAGCAGTTCTTC.

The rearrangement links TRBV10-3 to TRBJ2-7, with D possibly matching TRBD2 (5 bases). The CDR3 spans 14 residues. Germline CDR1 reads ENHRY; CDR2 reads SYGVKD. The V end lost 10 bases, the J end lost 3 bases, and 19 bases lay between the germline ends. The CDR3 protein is CATWAGQAVYEQYF. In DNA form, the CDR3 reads TGTGCCACCTGGGCAGGCCAAGCGGTCTACGAGCAGTACTTC.

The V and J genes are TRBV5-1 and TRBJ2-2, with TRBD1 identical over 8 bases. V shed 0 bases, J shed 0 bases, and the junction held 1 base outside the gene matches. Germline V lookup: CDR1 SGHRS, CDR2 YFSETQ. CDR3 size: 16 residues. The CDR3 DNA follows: TGCGCCAGCAGCTTGGGACAGGGGCCGAACACCGGGGAGCTGTTTTTT. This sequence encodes CASSLGQGPNTGELFF.

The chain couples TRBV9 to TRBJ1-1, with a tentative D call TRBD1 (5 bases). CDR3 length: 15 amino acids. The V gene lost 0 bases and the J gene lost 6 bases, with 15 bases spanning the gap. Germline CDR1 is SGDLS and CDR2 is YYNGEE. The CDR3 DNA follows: TGTGCCAGCAGCGTAGCTTTGGGGGGAGGCGCTGAAGCTTTCTTT. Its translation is CASSVALGGGAEAFF.

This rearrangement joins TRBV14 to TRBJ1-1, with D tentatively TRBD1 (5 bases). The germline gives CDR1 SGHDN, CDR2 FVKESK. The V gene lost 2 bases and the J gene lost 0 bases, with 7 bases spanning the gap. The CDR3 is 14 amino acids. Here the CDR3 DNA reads TGTGCCAGCAGCCAACAGGGCATGAACACTGAAGCTTTCTTT. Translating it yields CASSQQGMNTEAFF.

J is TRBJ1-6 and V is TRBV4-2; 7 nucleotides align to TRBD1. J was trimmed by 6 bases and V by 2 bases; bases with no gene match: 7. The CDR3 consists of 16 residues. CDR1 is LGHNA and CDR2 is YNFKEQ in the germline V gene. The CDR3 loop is CASSQPRGGGNSPLHF. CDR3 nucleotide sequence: TGTGCCAGCAGCCAACCCAGGGGGGGTGGTAATTCACCCCTCCACTTT.

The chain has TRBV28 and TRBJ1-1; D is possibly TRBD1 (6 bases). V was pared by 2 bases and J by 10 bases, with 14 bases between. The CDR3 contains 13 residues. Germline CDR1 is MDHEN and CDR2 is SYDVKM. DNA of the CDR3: TGTGCCAGCAGTTTACTCGGGGGCTGGAGAGCTTTCTTT. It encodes CASSLLGGWRAFF.

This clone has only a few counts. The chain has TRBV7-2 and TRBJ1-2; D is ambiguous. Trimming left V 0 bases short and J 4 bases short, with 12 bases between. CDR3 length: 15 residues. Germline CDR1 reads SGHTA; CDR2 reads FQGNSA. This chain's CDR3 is CASSLAGFPSYGYTF. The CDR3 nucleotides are TGTGCCAGCAGCTTAGCGGGCTTCCCTAGCTATGGCTACACCTTC.

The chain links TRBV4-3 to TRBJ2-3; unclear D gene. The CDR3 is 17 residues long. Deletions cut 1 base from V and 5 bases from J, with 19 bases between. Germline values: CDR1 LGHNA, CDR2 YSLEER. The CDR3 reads CASSQAASSTMGDTQYF. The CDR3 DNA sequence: TGCGCCAGCAGCCAAGCGGCGAGTAGCACAATGGGAGATACGCAGTATTTT.

CDR3 sequence reads: CASSSRSQDLNTEAFF. CDR3 nucleotides: TGCGCCAGCAGCTCTCGATCACAGGATTTGAACACTGAAGCTTTCTTT. This chain joins TRBV4-1 and TRBJ1-1, with D tentatively TRBD1 (5 bases). With 5 bases removed from V and 0 bases from J, the gap between germline ends came to 16 bases. The length of the CDR3 is 16 residues. Germline CDR1 is MGHRA and CDR2 is YSYEKL.

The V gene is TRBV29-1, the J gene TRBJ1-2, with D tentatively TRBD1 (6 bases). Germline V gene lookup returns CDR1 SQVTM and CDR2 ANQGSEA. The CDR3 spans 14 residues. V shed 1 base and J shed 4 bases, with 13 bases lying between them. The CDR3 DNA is TGCAGCGTTGAAGGCACAGGGTTCAGCTATGGCTACACCTTC. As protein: CSVEGTGFSYGYTF.

The CDR3: CAISGGVRSPLHF. CDR3 DNA sequence: TGTGCCATCTCGGGGGGGGTACGTTCACCCCTCCACTTT. The genes are TRBV12-3 or TRBV12-4 and TRBJ1-6; tentatively, D is TRBD1 (5 bases). This CDR3 is built from 13 residues. V was clipped by 10 bases and J by 9 bases, with 16 bases between them.

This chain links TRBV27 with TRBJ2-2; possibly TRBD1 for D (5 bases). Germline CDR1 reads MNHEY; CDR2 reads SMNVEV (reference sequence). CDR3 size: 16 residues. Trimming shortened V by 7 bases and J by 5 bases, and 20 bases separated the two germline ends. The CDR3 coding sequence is TGTGCCAGCACCCAGAATCATAGGCGACAGACCGGGGAGCTGTTTTTT. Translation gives CASTQNHRRQTGELFF.

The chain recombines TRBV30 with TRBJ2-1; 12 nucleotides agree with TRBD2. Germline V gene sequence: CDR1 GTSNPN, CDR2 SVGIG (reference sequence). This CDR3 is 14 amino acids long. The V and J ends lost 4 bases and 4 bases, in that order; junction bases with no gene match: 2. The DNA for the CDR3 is TGTGCCTGGACTAGCGGGAGGGGATACAATGAGCAGTTCTTC. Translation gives CAWTSGRGYNEQFF.

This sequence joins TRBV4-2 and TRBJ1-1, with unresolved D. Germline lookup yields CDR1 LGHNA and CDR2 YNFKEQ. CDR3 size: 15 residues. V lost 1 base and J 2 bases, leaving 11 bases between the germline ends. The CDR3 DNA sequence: TGTGCCAGCAGCCAAGGTCGCAGAACCAACACTGAAGCTTTCTTT. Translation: CASSQGRRTNTEAFF.

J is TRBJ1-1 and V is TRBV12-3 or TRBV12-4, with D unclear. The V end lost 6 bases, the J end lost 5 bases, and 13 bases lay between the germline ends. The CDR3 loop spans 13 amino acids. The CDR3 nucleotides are TGTGCCAGCAGCGTCGGAGGTCGTACTGAAGCTTTCTTT. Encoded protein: CASSVGGRTEAFF.

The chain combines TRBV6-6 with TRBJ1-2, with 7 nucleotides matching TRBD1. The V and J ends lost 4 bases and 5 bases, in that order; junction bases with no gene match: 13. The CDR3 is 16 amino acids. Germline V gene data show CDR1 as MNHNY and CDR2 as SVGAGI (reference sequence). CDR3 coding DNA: TGTGCCAGCAGTTCCTACTCGTCCAGGGGGGGTTATGGCTACACCTTC. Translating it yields CASSSYSSRGGYGYTF.

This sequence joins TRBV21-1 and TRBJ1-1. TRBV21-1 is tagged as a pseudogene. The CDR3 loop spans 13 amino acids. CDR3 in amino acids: CASRGYPNTEAFF. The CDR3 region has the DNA TGTGCCAGCAGGGGGTATCCGAACACTGAAGCTTTCTTT.

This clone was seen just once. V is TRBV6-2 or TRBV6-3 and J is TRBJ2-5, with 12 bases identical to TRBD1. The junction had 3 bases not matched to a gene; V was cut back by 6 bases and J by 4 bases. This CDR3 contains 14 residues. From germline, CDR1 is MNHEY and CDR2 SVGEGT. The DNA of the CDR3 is TGTGCCAGCAGCCGGGACAGGGGGCGAGAGACCCAGTACTTC. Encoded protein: CASSRDRGRETQYF.

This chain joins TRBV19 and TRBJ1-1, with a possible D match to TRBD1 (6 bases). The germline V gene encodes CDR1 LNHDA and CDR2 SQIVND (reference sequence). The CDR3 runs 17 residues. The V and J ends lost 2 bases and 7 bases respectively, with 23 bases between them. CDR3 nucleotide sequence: TGTGCCAGTAGTATAACGGTGGTCGGGAAAGACAGGATTGAAGCTTTCTTT. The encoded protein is CASSITVVGKDRIEAFF.

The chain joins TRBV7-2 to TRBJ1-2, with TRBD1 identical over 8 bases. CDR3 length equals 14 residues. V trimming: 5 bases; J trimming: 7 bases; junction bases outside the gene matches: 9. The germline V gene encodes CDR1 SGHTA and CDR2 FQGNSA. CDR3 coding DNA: TGTGCCAGCAGCGCCGACAGGGGATGGGGTGGCTACACCTTC. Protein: CASSADRGWGGYTF.